This T cell receptor beta chain came from a study of blood T cell repertoires in COVID-19. Overall study: The United States, Italy and Spain provided the acute and convalescent COVID-19 samples. From T cells, B-cell-depleted T cells, or PBMCs came the material, which was cDNA or gDNA.

Under the authors' procedure: Cell counts per sample came from amplifying reference gene primers. Method: immunoSEQ multiplex PCR; TCRdb's copy keeps in-frame clones and lacks some. V and J calls and clone size are those listed in that table; D and trimming were worked out from the DNA. Seen here are approximately 130,000 clones, 82% observed once, and the top ten hold about 12%. Trimming removed 5 bases at V and 4 bases at J, with 12 bases between. The length of the CDR3 is 14 residues. The rearrangement links TRBV23-1 to TRBJ2-1; D remains ambiguous. TRBV23-1 is placed among ORFs of uncertain function. The sample consisted of peripheral blood. The TCR originated in a human donor in a cohort sampled during active COVID-19. CDR3 sequence (DNA): TGCGCCAGCAGTGCGAATTTCCTATACAATGAGCAGTTCTTC. The encoded protein is CASSANFLYNEQFF.